A single sample gave rise to the 9 T cell receptor beta chains below, sequenced in a study of T cells in Graves' hyperthyroidism and ophthalmopathy. The source material, RNA transcripts, was used to amplify TCR beta CDR3 regions. TCR CDR3 regions were first amplified by RT-PCR with HTBI primers. Via MiXCR, TCRdb re-called the multiplex PCR reads, giving one row per CDR3 protein. Here the sample spans 550,000 to 650,000 distinct CDR3 sequences, around 15% being singletons. The source material was blood. These receptors were taken from a woman aged 35 to 49 with Graves' hyperthyroidism.

The table lists this clonotype with many counts. The chain is built from TRBV12-3 or TRBV12-4 and TRBJ1-6, with 11 bases aligning to TRBD1. Trimming took 5 bases from V and 8 from J; bases not matched to a gene: 8. CDR3 length: 16 amino acids. This CDR3 reads CASSKTGTGGYSPLHF. The DNA for the CDR3 is TGTGCCAGCAGTAAGACCGGGACAGGGGGATATTCACCCCTCCACTTT.

This clonotype appeared many times. The rearrangement links TRBV18 to TRBJ2-7; a possible D gene is TRBD1 (7 bases). The CDR3 extends over 16 amino acids. V lost 6 bases and J 5 bases, leaving 23 bases between the germline ends. Per germline, CDR1 KGHSH and CDR2 LQKENI. For the CDR3, the DNA is TGTGCCAGCTCGGAAAAGACAGGGAACGGGAGACACGAGCAGTACTTC. Its protein is CASSEKTGNGRHEQYF.

The chain employs TRBV19 and TRBJ2-7, with TRBD1 identical over 10 bases. The CDR3 runs to 13 residues. Germline CDR1 and CDR2: LNHDA and SQIVND (reference sequence). V was clipped by 7 bases and J by 6 bases; unmatched bases: 6. DNA for the CDR3: TGTGCCAGTACCGGGACAGGGGTTGGCGAGCAGTACTTC. It specifies CASTGTGVGEQYF.

The DNA for the CDR3 is TGTGCCAGCAGCCTGACTAGCGGGATAGGTAGTGAGCAGTTCTTC. Translating gives CASSLTSGIGSEQFF. V is TRBV9 and J is TRBJ2-1, with 11 positions matching TRBD2. V shed 4 bases, J shed 9 bases, and the junction held 9 bases outside the gene matches. Germline CDR1 and CDR2: SGDLS and YYNGEE. The length of the CDR3 is 15 residues.

This clonotype occurred many times. The chain couples TRBV27 to TRBJ1-5, with D possibly being TRBD1 (6 bases). This CDR3 contains 14 residues. The germline CDR1 and CDR2 sequences are MNHEY and SMNVEV (reference sequence). V gave up 5 bases and J gave up 1 base, with 9 bases separating them. CDR3 coding DNA: TGTGCCAGCAGTCCACAGGGCAGCAATCAGCCCCAGCATTTT. It translates to CASSPQGSNQPQHF.

The rearrangement uses TRBV25-1 and TRBJ1-1; 10 positions match TRBD1. In germline, CDR1 is MGHDK, CDR2 SYGVNS. The V and J ends lost 3 bases and 10 bases, in that order; junction bases with no gene match: 2. The CDR3 totals 12 residues. The CDR3 DNA is TGTGCCAGCAGTGAGGGACAGGGGCCAGCTTTCTTT. Residues: CASSEGQGPAFF.

The CDR3 bases are TGCGCCAGCAGCCAGGGTTGGGCCGCCGATAATTCACCCCTCCACTTT. Amino acid sequence: CASSQGWAADNSPLHF. This chain connects TRBV5-1 to TRBJ1-6; tentative D call: TRBD1 (5 bases). This CDR3 has 16 amino acids. V shed 4 bases and J shed 5 bases, with 16 bases lying between them. Germline V CDR1 and CDR2: SGHRS, YFSETQ. Supplemented by reference TRBV5-1 and TRBJ1-6, the full variable domain reads KAGVTQTPRYLIKTRGQQVTLSCSPISGHRSVSWYQQTPGQGLQFLFEYFSETQRNKGNFPGRFSGRQFSNSRSEMNVSTLELGDSALYLCASSQGWAADNSPLHFGNGTRLTVT.

The chain combines TRBV4-2 with TRBJ2-6; 10 positions match TRBD2. The CDR3 loop spans 18 amino acids. Looked up from germline, CDR1 is LGHNA and CDR2 is YNFKEQ. Trimming took 3 bases from V and 1 from J; bases not matched to a gene: 6. Here the CDR3 reads CASSHVGSGRSGANVLTF. In nucleotides, the CDR3 is TGTGCCAGCAGCCATGTTGGTAGCGGGAGGTCTGGGGCCAACGTCCTGACTTTC.

This clonotype has a count of ten or more. The gene calls are TRBV2 and TRBJ2-1, with D perhaps matching TRBD2 (6 bases). The germline gives CDR1 SNHLY, CDR2 FYNNEI. The CDR3 covers 14 residues. V was clipped by 8 bases and J by 9 bases, with 20 bases between them. The CDR3 sequence: CASSRSPGATEQFF. In nucleotides, the CDR3 is TGTGCCAGCTCCCGATCTCCGGGAGCCACTGAGCAGTTCTTC.